This T cell receptor (beta chain) was sequenced during a study of control samples from healthy donors and cancer patients. CDR1 is MDHEN and CDR2 is SYDVKM in the germline V gene. CDR3 length equals 15 residues. The ends were cut back, 4 bases at V and 0 bases at J, with 13 bases in the middle. Sequencing used immunoSEQ multiplex PCR; TCRdb keeps in-frame clones, though not all of them. The sample contains some 140,000 clones, approximately 90% of which appear only once. This sequence originates from a woman in her twenties or thirties in good health. V is TRBV28 and J is TRBJ2-7; unclear D gene. Sequencing input: blood. The CDR3, as DNA: TGTGCCAGCAGTTCCAACATGGAGCCCTCCTACGAGCAGTACTTC. Translating it yields CASSSNMEPSYEQYF.